This record looks at one T cell receptor beta chain sequence and its context. Its antigen remains undetermined. Per-nucleotide qualities are absent, and no much larger clonotype sits a single base away. The source of the sample is a study of beta chain features in type 1 diabetes listed by TCRdb under 2018. Regarding the study in general: Patients and healthy donors did not differ in mean age, gender distribution, total cell number or subset yield. A total of approximately 110,000,000 sorted cells were examined across all samples, and a strong correlation was observed between cell number per subset and RNA yield. The study compared TCRB repertoires of sorted circulating CD4+ T cell subsets between recently diagnosed type 1 diabetes patients and matched healthy donors. Naive and central memory subsets were obtained from all 30 or so donors, but regulatory and stem cell-like memory subsets were isolated from only 8 patients and roughly eight healthy donors.

CDR1 SGHTA and CDR2 FQGTGA are derived from the germline V gene. V and J are truncated by 5 bases and 5 bases respectively, leaving an intervening sequence of 13 bases. From its cysteine to its phenylalanine, the CDR3 spans 14 amino acids. The retained sequence is limited to the CDR3, 42 bases, with the frame set at the first base. General findings and caveats noted by the study authors: Fewer insertions and more nucleotide deletions at VDJ recombination sites were observed in patients with type 1 diabetes, implying thymic rearrangement abnormalities. Naive, central memory and regulatory TCRB repertoires appeared to be more similar among patients than among healthy donors. Because cDNA was sequenced instead of genomic DNA, activated cells with high expression could be over-represented, although the groups did not differ in activation or CD3 levels. Shorter templates might be favored by PCR, yet because patient and control samples were amplified and corrected together, any such skew would affect both groups equally. Type 1 diabetes patients showed a moderate but significant shortening of TCRB CDR3 length in all four CD4+ subsets. Because the HLA sub-analyses included only small numbers of individuals, any influence of HLA type on TCRB rearrangement was left unresolved.

Each donor gave one peripheral blood draw, about 100 mL on average, collected into heparinised tubes. A BD FACSAria II was used to sort naive, central memory, regulatory and stem cell-like memory CD4+ T cells with a panel that included CD45RO, CCR7, CD25, CD127, CD95 and CD27. Purity was above 98% for every sorted population. PBMCs were isolated immediately by Lymphoprep density gradient centrifugation and stained directly without culture. To minimize batch effects, samples were stained and sorted in pairs, one healthy donor with one patient per experiment. The entire isolated RNA was reverse transcribed using the High Capacity cDNA Reverse Transcription Kit, and thus expressed TCRB transcripts were sequenced. Naive, central memory and regulatory T cell samples underwent deep immunoSEQ sequencing, averaging about 3.57 million total reads per sample. After sorted cells were lysed in RLT buffer, RNA was extracted with DNase-treated RNeasy Micro or Mini kits, with the choice depending on cell number. Each cell subset was processed on its own to prevent cross-contamination, while patient and healthy donor samples were processed together. The immunoSEQ multiplex PCR was used to amplify TCRB sequences from cDNA, yielding 87-bp fragments that span the CDR3 region. The amplicons were sequenced using the Illumina HiSeq platform. Concerning the study's data processing: PCR bias was computationally corrected using synthetic template baselines, reads within Hamming distance 2 were collapsed, and singletons that could not be merged were discarded. Reads were aligned against IMGT so that V, D and J genes, CDR3 length and insertions or deletions at six rearrangement sites could be assigned. Within each subset, clonotype counts were normalized to sorted cell number, and only after that were true diversity and Gini coefficients computed with the tcR R package. The overlap coefficient, calculated on TCRB nucleotide sequences, was used to measure repertoire sharing. TCRdb holds this immuneACCESS table with in-frame rearrangements only. Some clones are missing; in checked studies, unresolved V genes explain under half, and the rest has no known cause. V, J and clone size are taken as reported in that table, and D and trimming were inferred from the DNA itself. Across this sample there are 100,000 to 150,000 clones, with roughly 17% seen only once. Of the sample, 2.6% is held by the ten largest clones.

The TCR sequence derives from a man aged 18 to 30 with type 1 diabetes. The chain was built from TRBV7-3 and TRBJ2-1, and possibly TRBD2, on 6 matching bases. Sequenced: central memory CD4+ T cells from blood. The DNA sequence is given as TGTGCCAGCAGCCCCCGGGACTCAAACAATGAGCAGTTCTTC. It translates to CASSPRDSNNEQFF.